The 28 T cell receptor beta chains below come from one sample, sequenced in a study of monozygotic twins with inflammatory bowel disease. Using the 5' RACE reads, TCRdb records one entry per CDR3 protein without DNA. This specimen shows about 160,000 distinct CDR3 sequences; the ten leading clones hold under 3.5%. The sample taken for sequencing was blood. Receptor source: a human donor with ulcerative colitis or Crohn's disease, or a healthy co-twin of an affected twin (not recorded which).

The rearrangement joins TRBV7-8 to TRBJ2-3; TCRdb calls TRBD2, which cannot be checked without DNA. CDR3 size: 17 residues. Germline assignment: CDR1 SGHVS and CDR2 FQNEAQ. The CDR3 sequence is CASSSRTSGGNTDTQYF.

The chain is built from TRBV5-1 and TRBJ2-7; TCRdb lists TRBD1, though no DNA is available to test this call. The CDR3 covers 14 residues. Germline-derived CDR1 and CDR2 are SGHRS and YFSETQ. The CDR3 protein is CASSLRTAPYEQYF.

J is TRBJ2-7 and V is TRBV27; the TCRdb call, TRBD1, lacks DNA for checking. The CDR3 spans 16 residues. In germline, CDR1 is MNHEY, CDR2 SMNVEV (reference sequence). CDR3 sequence: CASRFRSWDRVYEQYF.

V usage is TRBV20-1 and J usage is TRBJ2-1; TCRdb outputs TRBD2, but without DNA this stays unchecked. This CDR3 is built from 16 residues. Germline V lookup: CDR1 DFQATT, CDR2 SNEGSKA (reference sequence). CDR3 residues: CSARLAGVPLYNEQFF.

This rearrangement joins TRBV10-3 to TRBJ2-2. The germline gives CDR1 ENHRY, CDR2 SYGVKD. The CDR3 runs 11 residues. The CDR3: CAISDTGELLF.

The CDR3 is CAWSTGWGEKLFF. The chain uses TRBV30 and TRBJ1-4; no DNA is available, so the TRBD1 call from TCRdb remains unchecked. Looked up from germline, CDR1 is GTSNPN and CDR2 is SVGIG (reference sequence). The CDR3 loop spans 13 amino acids.

The chain recombines TRBV5-1 with TRBJ2-1; TCRdb proposes TRBD1, but this gene call is untestable without DNA. The CDR3 covers 15 residues. Per the germline V gene, CDR1 is SGHRS and CDR2 is YFSETQ. CDR3: CASSLGTGVHNEQFF.

V gene TRBV15 combines with J gene TRBJ1-2; TCRdb's D call of TRBD1 is untestable without DNA. In germline, CDR1 is LNHNV, CDR2 YYDKDF (reference sequence). The CDR3 sequence is 16 residues long. The CDR3 spells CATSRDTQGANYGYTF.

The chain recombines TRBV7-2 with TRBJ2-5; the TCRdb D gene call, TRBD1, has no DNA to confirm it. CDR1 and CDR2 from the germline V gene are SGHTA and FQGNSA. CDR3 size: 16 residues. This CDR3 reads CASSTSGTGVQETQYF.

This chain connects TRBV5-1 to TRBJ1-6. Germline loops: CDR1 SGHRS, CDR2 YFSETQ. The CDR3 extends over 16 amino acids. CDR3 region: CASSSTGPANNSPLHF.

The chain links TRBV29-1 to TRBJ2-1; the D call from TCRdb, TRBD2, cannot be confirmed without DNA. In germline, CDR1 is SQVTM, CDR2 ANQGSEA. This CDR3 is built from 14 residues. The CDR3 is CSVEYGTRYNEQFF.

The rearrangement links TRBV9 to TRBJ2-3. The CDR3 is made up of 15 amino acids. Germline-derived CDR1 and CDR2 are SGDLS and YYNGEE. This CDR3 is CASSVVSVATDTQYF.

The genes are TRBV9 and TRBJ2-1. Germline-derived CDR1 and CDR2 are SGDLS and YYNGEE. The CDR3 loop spans 14 amino acids. The CDR3: CASSTGVAYYEQFF.

The chain uses TRBV11-2 and TRBJ1-6. In germline, CDR1 is SGHAT, CDR2 FQNNGV. The CDR3 loop spans 13 amino acids. CDR3 loop: CASSLALGSPLHF.

The V and J genes are TRBV28 and TRBJ2-2; TCRdb calls TRBD1, which cannot be checked without DNA. Germline CDR1 and CDR2: MDHEN and SYDVKM. This CDR3 is 14 amino acids long. This CDR3 is CAIPGTALSGELFF.

The gene calls are TRBV5-1 and TRBJ2-4; checking the TCRdb D call of TRBD1 is not possible without DNA. The CDR3 covers 14 residues. CDR1 and CDR2 from the germline V gene are SGHRS and YFSETQ. CDR3 amino acids: CASSLETRQDIQYF. The variable domain in full, with the rest retrieved from reference TRBV5-1 and TRBJ2-4, is KAGVTQTPRYLIKTRGQQVTLSCSPISGHRSVSWYQQTPGQGLQFLFEYFSETQRNKGNFPGRFSGRQFSNSRSEMNVSTLELGDSALYLCASSLETRQDIQYFGAGTRLSVL.

V is TRBV12-3 or TRBV12-4 and J is TRBJ1-4. The CDR3 has 12 residues. CDR3 residues: CASSPTNEKLFF.

This chain links TRBV5-1 with TRBJ2-5; TCRdb reports TRBD1, a call that lacks DNA to check it against. Germline loops: CDR1 SGHRS, CDR2 YFSETQ. The CDR3 extends over 15 amino acids. CDR3 loop: CASSTRQGEGETQYF.

The chain couples TRBV29-1 to TRBJ1-3. The V gene's germline CDR1 is SQVTM and CDR2 ANQGSEA. This CDR3 is built from 12 residues. This chain's CDR3 is CSVSHSGNTIYF.

The rearrangement joins TRBV6-5 to TRBJ2-1; TCRdb picks TRBD1, but there is no DNA to check that call. The CDR3 is made up of 14 amino acids. Germline V gene data show CDR1 as MNHEY and CDR2 as SVGAGI. The CDR3 loop is CASSYETGLNEQFF.

This sequence joins TRBV20-1 and TRBJ1-4. The CDR3 runs 13 residues. From germline, CDR1 is DFQATT and CDR2 SNEGSKA (reference sequence). The CDR3 spells CSAPARAGEKLFF.

The CDR3 is CASSSSGIAQHF. This sequence joins TRBV28 and TRBJ1-5. Germline assignment: CDR1 MDHEN and CDR2 SYDVKM. The CDR3 covers 12 residues.

The chain uses TRBV20-1 and TRBJ1-5; TCRdb lists TRBD1, though no DNA is available to test this call. Germline V lookup: CDR1 DFQATT, CDR2 SNEGSKA (reference sequence). The CDR3 is 15 residues long. This CDR3 is CSPFGGQGESQPQHF.

The rearrangement uses TRBV20-1 and TRBJ1-5; TCRdb's assignment of TRBD1 cannot be checked, as there is no DNA. Per germline, CDR1 DFQATT and CDR2 SNEGSKA (reference sequence). CDR3 length equals 12 residues. CDR3 amino acids: CSGNAGDQPQHF.

The chain employs TRBV5-6 and TRBJ2-3; absent DNA, TCRdb's TRBD2 call cannot be checked. Germline V gene data show CDR1 as SGHDT and CDR2 as YYEEEE. This CDR3 has 18 amino acids. The CDR3 sequence: CASTPGTSGRAGTDTQYF.

The rearrangement links TRBV6-2 or TRBV6-3 to TRBJ2-1; TCRdb reports TRBD1, a call that lacks DNA to check it against. The CDR3 is 16 amino acids. Germline V gene lookup returns CDR1 MNHEY and CDR2 SVGEGT. This CDR3 reads CASSYEPGQGNNEQFF.

This rearrangement joins TRBV5-4 to TRBJ2-1. Germline CDR1 is SGHNT and CDR2 is YYREEE (reference sequence). This CDR3 is 15 amino acids long. The CDR3 spells CASSLIGGVNNEQFF.

The chain recombines TRBV6-5 with TRBJ1-1; TCRdb's D call of TRBD1 is untestable without DNA. Germline V gene data show CDR1 as MNHEY and CDR2 as SVGAGI. This CDR3 is 14 amino acids long. CDR3 protein: CASSYADRGRQAFF.